This T cell receptor (beta chain) was captured in a study of regulatory T cells in long-lasting Graves disease. General study points: Segments TRBV28, TRBJ1-2 and TRBJ2-5 showed preferential usage in persistent disease.

As to time point: newly diagnosed GD, antithyroid drugs for less than 3 months. The TCR library used RNA extracted from PBMCs. The CDR3 spans 16 residues. Germline values: CDR1 SGHTA, CDR2 FQGNSA. Trimming pared 3 bases from V and 0 bases from J, leaving 12 bases between. Researchers made TCR beta libraries by using iRepertoire HTBI primers and running Arm-PCR on CDR3 regions. TCRdb itself ran the multiplex PCR reads through MiXCR, one entry per CDR3 protein. The table shows 400,000 to 550,000 distinct CDR3 sequences, with roughly 15% occurring only once. This clonotype was seen ten or more times. Its antigen remains unidentified. This same sample was also part of a study on T cells in Graves' hyperthyroidism and ophthalmopathy.

This sequence was found in a woman aged 18 to 35 with Graves disease. This specimen consisted of peripheral blood mononuclear cells (PBMCs), obtained at new diagnosis, from a patient treated with antithyroid drugs. This chain links TRBV7-2 with TRBJ2-4; a possible D gene is TRBD1 (6 bases). CDR3: CASSFGQFLAKNIQYF. As DNA, the CDR3 is TGTGCCAGCAGCTTCGGACAGTTTCTAGCCAAAAACATTCAGTACTTC.